This section outlines one TCR beta chain sequence together with its context. What antigen it recognizes has not been identified. Base qualities are missing; no much larger clone stands one base away. These data belong to a study of OX40 agonist ivuxolimab in advanced cancers. General notes on the study: Ivuxolimab, which targeted the costimulatory receptor OX40 (CD134), was an agonistic, fully human IgG2 monoclonal antibody. Intravenous ivuxolimab was administered to patients every 2 weeks at six dose levels: 0.01, 0.1, 0.3, 1.5, 3 and 10 mg/kg. Among the approximately 54 dose-escalation patients, around 20 had hepatocellular carcinoma, 15 melanoma, 9 renal cell carcinoma and 9 head and neck cancer. In the dose-escalation cohort, over 65% of patients were male, and the mean age was roughly 60 years, with a range of about 23 to 85. Patients were allowed to have had prior anti-PD-1, anti-PD-L1 or anti-CTLA-4 therapy, and 40% to 45% of the dose-escalation patients had been treated with checkpoint inhibitors. Three dose-escalation patients achieved partial responses, one with hepatocellular carcinoma and two with cutaneous melanoma. Peripheral TCRbeta sequencing aimed to test whether ivuxolimab altered TCR sequence diversity and caused clonal T-cell expansion. The paper describes the monotherapy dose-escalation part (N = 52 patients) of the phase I trial of ivuxolimab. Findings and caveats that apply to the study as a whole: At doses from 0.1 to 3.0 mg/kg, clonal expansion was seen in both CD4+ and CD8+ blood T cells between baseline and week 6. After ivuxolimab, CD8+ T cells had more expanded clones than CD4+ T cells on average. In partial responders in the 0.1-3.0 mg/kg groups, normalized peripheral clonal expansion was found to be among the lowest, especially among CD8+ T cells. Low levels of normalized T-cell clonal expansion were also seen in some patients who did not respond. Antigen specificity was not determined for the clonally expanded peripheral T cells.

To sequence the TCRbeta CDR3 region, genomic DNA was isolated from the sorted cells. TCRbeta CDR3 regions were sequenced using the immunoSEQ Assay. TCRdb stores this immuneACCESS table with in-frame sequences only. Part of the clones is absent; in the studies checked, under half of the shortfall reflects unresolved V genes, and no reason is known for the rest. For this sample there are 30,000 to 35,000 clones; about 87% appear just once. Together, the top ten hold roughly 25% of the sample. Its CDR3 holds 14 amino acids, cysteine through phenylalanine. The entry retains the CDR3 DNA only, 42 bases that are in frame from base 1. For CDR1 and CDR2, the germline V gene lists SGHRS and YFSETQ. Unmatched junction bases come to 8, with V trimmed by 3 bases and J by 9 bases. Patients with a history of autoimmune disease or receiving systemic immunosuppression were excluded from the trial. Peripheral blood for TCR sequencing was collected from all dose cohorts at baseline, on cycle 4 day 1, and on cycle 7 day 1. Samples were obtained from an open-label, multicenter, first-in-human phase I dose-escalation trial of ivuxolimab. Adults with locally advanced or metastatic head and neck squamous cell, hepatocellular, melanoma or renal cell carcinoma were enrolled in the trial. Before TCR sequencing, CD4+ and CD8+ T cells were separately sorted from peripheral blood.

Recombination connected TRBV5-1 to TRBJ2-2; TRBD2 aligns with 7 central bases. The receptor comes from an adult with an advanced solid tumor such as melanoma, head and neck, liver or kidney cancer. The input for sequencing was CD4+ or CD8+ T cells sorted from blood, taken in a trial of the OX40 agonist ivuxolimab. The nucleotide sequence reads TGCGCCAGCAGCTCGGGGGGAGGAACCCGGGAGCTGTTTTTT. Its amino acids are CASSSGGGTRELFF. Outside the CDR3, residues come from the reference TRBV5-1 and TRBJ2-2 proteins, so the full variable domain is: KAGVTQTPRYLIKTRGQQVTLSCSPISGHRSVSWYQQTPGQGLQFLFEYFSETQRNKGNFPGRFSGRQFSNSRSEMNVSTLELGDSALYLCASSSGGGTRELFFGEGSRLTVL.